The following is a T cell receptor beta chain sequence with its context. Germline CDR1 and CDR2: LGHDT and YNNKEL (reference sequence). V was clipped by 4 bases and J by 4 bases, with 11 bases between them. The CDR3 is 15 residues long. This sample is part of a study of T cells in Graves' hyperthyroidism and ophthalmopathy. Authors of the study amplified TCR beta CDR3 regions from RNA transcripts. A first-round RT-PCR of the TCR CDR3 used the HTBI primer set. Via MiXCR, TCRdb re-called the multiplex PCR reads, giving one row per CDR3 protein. The table lists some 550,000 distinct CDR3 sequences, approximately 16% of them singletons.

The rearrangement uses TRBV3-1 and TRBJ2-6; D is uncertain. Sample: blood. This TCR derives from a woman in her forties with Graves' ophthalmopathy. CDR3 sequence reads: CASSPYSYGANVLTF. CDR3 nucleotides: TGTGCCAGCAGCCCGTACAGTTACGGGGCCAACGTCCTGACTTTC.